The TCR beta chain described here comes from a study of shared clonotypes between healthy human individuals. Sequencing was performed with immunoSEQ multiplex PCR; in TCRdb, only in-frame clones are kept and a portion is missing. The sample contains 1 million to 1.3 million clones, about 80% of which appear only once. Germline V gene data show CDR1 as SNHLY and CDR2 as FYNNEI. Deletions cut 9 bases from V and 2 bases from J, with 14 bases between. The CDR3 runs to 13 residues. This TCR came from a young man in good health. Some clones in this sample may be carry-over from other donors' samples. The V gene is TRBV2, the J gene TRBJ2-7; D is unresolved. Sample: memory CD4+ T cells from PBMCs. The subset was: CD45RA-negative fraction. CDR3 loop: CASSPSTPYEQYF. CDR3 DNA: TGTGCCAGTAGTCCGAGTACGCCCTACGAGCAGTACTTC.